The entry below describes one T cell receptor (beta chain). CDR3 size: 12 residues. Trimming took 8 bases from V and 6 from J, leaving 10 bases between them. Germline V gene lookup returns CDR1 MDHEN and CDR2 SYDVKM. This sample was taken from a study of cytomegalovirus exposure and HLA in healthy donors. A multiplex PCR was run with 60 Vbeta primers and 13 Jbeta primers. The repertoire was sequenced with immunoSEQ multiplex PCR; TCRdb's copy has only in-frame clones and lacks some. The table has around 190,000 clones, almost 75% seen once. V gene TRBV28 combines with J gene TRBJ2-2; maybe TRBD2 (6 bases). The receptor was isolated from a woman aged 25-40 years in good health and CMV-seropositive. Sequencing was performed on PBMCs. The CDR3: CASAWGAGELFF. The CDR3 nucleotides are TGTGCCAGCGCCTGGGGGGCCGGGGAGCTGTTTTTT.